This T cell receptor beta chain was obtained from a study of OX40 agonist ivuxolimab in advanced cancers. Study findings and constraints: The 0.1-3.0 mg/kg partial responders had among the lowest clonal expansion.

As for this clone: The target antigen is unknown.

Libraries were prepared by immunoSEQ multiplex PCR; TCRdb keeps only in-frame clonotypes and omits some of them. Among roughly 24,000 clones listed, about 83% were seen once. Deletions cut 4 bases from V and 3 bases from J, with 16 bases between. Germline CDR1 reads SGHKS; CDR2 reads YYEKEE (reference sequence). The CDR3 has 15 residues. The clonotype comes from an adult with an advanced solid tumor such as melanoma, head and neck, liver or kidney cancer. The J gene is TRBJ1-2, the V gene TRBV5-5; possible D gene TRBD1, 5 bases. The input for sequencing was CD4+ or CD8+ T cells sorted from blood, taken in a trial of the OX40 agonist ivuxolimab. The CDR3 loop reads CASSLGRDLYYGYTF. The DNA for the CDR3 is TGTGCCAGCAGCCTGGGCAGGGATCTATACTATGGCTACACCTTC.